The sequence of this T cell receptor beta chain was determined in a study of T cell changes during pregnancy in multiple sclerosis. Repertoires were generated with immunoSEQ multiplex PCR, while TCRdb's copy carries only in-frame clones and drops some. Of 40,000 to 45,000 clones in the sample, roughly nine tenths are singletons; the top ten hold approximately 1.1%. Trimming cost V 1 base and J 0 bases, with 11 bases left between them. This CDR3 has 16 residues. The germline V gene has CDR1 SGHVS and CDR2 FNYEAQ. Here the sequenced sample was CD4+ T cells from peripheral blood mononuclear cells, taken in the first trimester of pregnancy. The sequence was collected from a female donor with multiple sclerosis, enrolled in a pregnancy study. The rearrangement uses TRBV7-6 and TRBJ2-3; D gene ambiguous. In DNA, the CDR3 is TGTGCCAGCAGCTTAGAATCCTCTTCTAGCACAGATACGCAGTATTTT. It encodes CASSLESSSSTDTQYF.